This TCR beta chain originates from a study of T cells in Graves' hyperthyroidism and ophthalmopathy. The definition of stable Graves' hyperthyroidism was no ophthalmopathy progression within 18 months. Pregnant or lactating patients were excluded, as were those with uncontrolled infection or other autoimmune disease. The diagnoses drew upon clinical symptoms, serum thyroxine and TRAb, thyroid ultrasound and orbital computed tomography. Amplification of TCR beta CDR3 regions used RNA as the template. A first-round RT-PCR of the TCR CDR3 used the HTBI primer set. TCRdb analysed the multiplex PCR reads with MiXCR anew, one entry per CDR3 protein. The data show about 290,000 distinct CDR3 sequences, roughly 15% seen once. This clonotype has a count of ten or more. Sequencing was performed on blood. This TCR was recovered from a woman in her 40s with Graves' hyperthyroidism.

The CDR3 loop is CASTPPGVAYEQYF. Here the CDR3 DNA reads TGTGCCAGCACCCCCCCTGGAGTTGCCTACGAGCAGTACTTC. The rearrangement links TRBV6-1 to TRBJ2-7, with no clear D. V was clipped by 7 bases and J by 2 bases, with 15 bases between them. Per the germline V gene, CDR1 is MNHNS and CDR2 is SASEGT. This CDR3 spans 14 amino acids.